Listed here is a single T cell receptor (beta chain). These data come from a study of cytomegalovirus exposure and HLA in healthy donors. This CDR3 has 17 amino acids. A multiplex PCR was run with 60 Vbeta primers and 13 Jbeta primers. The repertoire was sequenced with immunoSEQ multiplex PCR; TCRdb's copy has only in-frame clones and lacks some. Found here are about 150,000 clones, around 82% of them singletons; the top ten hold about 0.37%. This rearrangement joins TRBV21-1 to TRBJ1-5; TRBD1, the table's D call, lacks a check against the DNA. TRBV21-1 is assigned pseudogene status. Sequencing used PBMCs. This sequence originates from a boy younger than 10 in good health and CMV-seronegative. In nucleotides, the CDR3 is TGTGCCAGCAGCAGTTACTTTCCAGGGGCCGGCAATCAGCCCCAGCATTTT. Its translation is CASSSYFPGAGNQPQHF.